This TCR beta chain was documented in a study of PD-L1 blockade in urothelial cancer. In the study overall: Men with urothelial cancer arising in the bladder made up most of the 29 patients.

Trimming removed 5 bases from V and 5 bases from J, with 12 bases in between. This CDR3 has 14 amino acids. The V gene's germline CDR1 is MNHEY and CDR2 SMNVEV (reference sequence). Here immunoSEQ multiplex PCR was the method, and the copy in TCRdb shows in-frame clones only, minus some. The table shows more than 30,000 clones, with around 88% occurring only once. The TCR originated in a man between 60 and 75 years old with urothelial cancer. Sequenced material: PBMCs, taken around atezolizumab (anti-PD-L1) treatment. This sequence joins TRBV27 and TRBJ2-2; tentatively, D is TRBD2 (6 bases). The CDR3 sequence: CASSKAGRTGELFF. The CDR3 region has the DNA TGTGCCAGCAGTAAGGCAGGGAGGACCGGGGAGCTGTTTTTT.